Listed below are T cell receptor beta chains from one sample, sequenced in a study of Graves' ophthalmopathy and Graves' hyperthyroidism. TCRdb re-derived calls from the multiplex PCR reads in MiXCR, one entry per CDR3 protein. The sample records about 480,000 distinct CDR3 sequences, 13% to 15% being singletons. Sequencing was carried out using blood. These receptors originate from a woman in her twenties or thirties with Graves' ophthalmopathy. The CDR3 runs from the conserved cysteine through the conserved F or W. The order of the fields is D gene, clone size, J gene, CDR3 length, V gene, CDR3 protein, CDR3 DNA. A D gene is named only where the DNA matches it firmly. The size entry is marked missing in some rows and otherwise reads once, few, many or a size class.

>-|few|TRBJ1-5|18|TRBV14
CASSQEMTGRYSNQPQHF
TGTGCCAGCAGCCAAGAAATGACAGGCCGCTATAGCAATCAGCCCCAGCATTTT
>-|-|TRBJ2-5|14|TRBV15
CATSLGGGQETQYF
TGTGCCACCAGCTTGGGAGGGGGCCAAGAGACCCAGTACTTC
>TRBD1|many|TRBJ1-5|15|TRBV12-3/TRBV12-4
CASSRGQEFNQPQHF
TGTGCCAGCAGTAGAGGACAGGAGTTCAATCAGCCCCAGCATTTT
>TRBD1|many|TRBJ1-2|14|TRBV28
CASSSVGGGDGYTF
TGTGCCAGCAGTTCAGTCGGAGGGGGCGATGGCTACACCTTC
>-|-|TRBJ2-5|16|TRBV4-1
CASSQWGGGDDETQYF
TGCGCCAGCAGCCAATGGGGTGGAGGGGATGACGAGACCCAGTACTTC
>TRBD2|-|TRBJ2-7|17|TRBV6-2/TRBV6-3
CASIPGLAGETAYEQYF
TGTGCCTCTATACCGGGACTAGCGGGAGAAACCGCCTACGAGCAGTACTTC
>TRBD1|many|TRBJ1-6|17|TRBV6-1
CASSDKAGGAYNSPLHF
TGTGCCAGCAGTGATAAGGCAGGGGGCGCCTATAATTCACCCCTCCACTTT
>-|many|TRBJ2-2|13|TRBV28
CASSPGYIGELFF
TGTGCCAGCAGCCCCGGTTACATTGGGGAGCTGTTTTTT
>-|many|TRBJ1-1|15|TRBV5-1
CASSWRTSMNTEAFF
TGCGCCAGCAGCTGGCGGACGAGCATGAACACTGAAGCTTTCTTT
>-|many|TRBJ1-3|14|TRBV29-1
CSVKDPSSGNTIYF
TGCAGCGTGAAAGACCCGAGCTCTGGAAACACCATATATTTT
>-|many|TRBJ1-2|12|TRBV20-1
CSARRGREGYTF
TGCAGTGCTAGACGGGGCCGGGAGGGCTACACCTTC
>-|many|TRBJ1-5|14|TRBV28
CASSTTPGNQPQHF
TGTGCCAGCAGTACAACACCAGGCAATCAGCCCCAGCATTTT
>-|many|TRBJ1-1|14|TRBV5-1
CASGEVPGSAEAFF
TGCGCCAGCGGGGAGGTTCCGGGTAGCGCTGAAGCTTTCTTT
>TRBD2|many|TRBJ2-7|14|TRBV28
CASKLAGGQHEQYF
TGTGCCAGCAAGCTAGCGGGGGGGCAACACGAGCAGTACTTC
>-|many|TRBJ2-5|14|TRBV12-3/TRBV12-4
CASSFAQTQETQYF
TGTGCCAGCAGTTTTGCTCAGACCCAAGAGACCCAGTACTTC